Listed below are T cell receptor beta chains from one sample, sequenced in a study of shared T cell receptors in the human thymus. Generated by immunoSEQ multiplex PCR, the TCRdb table keeps only in-frame clones and is missing some. The sample carries about 660,000 clones, approximately 90% recorded once. These records were also assigned to another study, of human thymus T cells.

Source material: thymocytes. The receptors shown here come from a boy in the first two years of life with a congenital heart defect. Each CDR3 is given with its conserved first and last residue. A D gene is named only where the DNA matches it firmly. For some rows the clone size is stated as once, few or many, or as a class when expanded; others skip it.

d_gene: .; abundance: few; v_gene: TRBV18; j_gene: TRBJ2-7; CDR3nt: TGTGCCAGCTCACCAGGCGGCCCCTACGAGCAGTACTTC; CDR3aa: CASSPGGPYEQYF
d_gene: .; abundance: .; v_gene: TRBV29-1; j_gene: TRBJ1-2; CDR3nt: TGCAGCGTCCAGCTCGACTGGCCTGGCTACACCTTC; CDR3aa: CSVQLDWPGYTF
d_gene: .; abundance: .; v_gene: TRBV30; j_gene: TRBJ2-1; CDR3nt: TGTGCCGGCGTAGGGGCGGACGAGCAGTTCTTC; CDR3aa: CAGVGADEQFF
d_gene: .; abundance: .; v_gene: TRBV4-1; j_gene: TRBJ2-7; CDR3nt: TGCGCCAGCAGCCAAGAGGGCAGGGGTAGGGGTACCTACGAGCAGTACTTC; CDR3aa: CASSQEGRGRGTYEQYF
d_gene: .; abundance: .; v_gene: TRBV2; j_gene: TRBJ2-7; CDR3nt: TGTGCCAGCCGAAGGGGAGGTTACGAGCAGTACTTC; CDR3aa: CASRRGGYEQYF
d_gene: .; abundance: .; v_gene: TRBV2; j_gene: TRBJ2-1; CDR3nt: TGTGCCAGTGGGGACTCACCCTTAAAATACAATGAGCAGTTCTTC; CDR3aa: CASGDSPLKYNEQFF
d_gene: TRBD2; abundance: once; v_gene: TRBV5-6; j_gene: TRBJ2-7; CDR3nt: TGTGCCAGCTCAGCCCGGGGGGTTGCCCTGCAGCAGTACTTC; CDR3aa: CASSARGVALQQYF
d_gene: .; abundance: .; v_gene: TRBV2; j_gene: TRBJ1-1; CDR3nt: TGTGCCAGCAGTGCAGTCAGGGAGGGTACTGAAGCTTTCTTT; CDR3aa: CASSAVREGTEAFF
d_gene: TRBD2; abundance: .; v_gene: TRBV29-1; j_gene: TRBJ2-3; CDR3nt: TGCAGCGTTGAATCGTTCGGGAGGGGGGCAGATACGCAGTATTTT; CDR3aa: CSVESFGRGADTQYF
d_gene: TRBD1; abundance: .; v_gene: TRBV5-6; j_gene: TRBJ2-5; CDR3nt: TGTGCCAGCAGCGACAGGGGGCAAGAGACCCAGTACTTC; CDR3aa: CASSDRGQETQYF
d_gene: .; abundance: .; v_gene: TRBV4-2; j_gene: TRBJ1-5; CDR3nt: TGTGCCAGCAGCCAAGTCCAATATTTGGACAGACGTGATCAGCCCCAGCATTTT; CDR3aa: CASSQVQYLDRRDQPQHF
d_gene: .; abundance: .; v_gene: TRBV5-8; j_gene: TRBJ2-3; CDR3nt: TGTGCCAGCAGCTTGGGGGAGGAGCCCCTCACAGATACGCAGTATTTT; CDR3aa: CASSLGEEPLTDTQYF
d_gene: .; abundance: .; v_gene: TRBV21-1; j_gene: TRBJ1-2; CDR3nt: TGTGCCAGCAGCCTACCGGGGGGGGTTCGAGGCTACACCTTC; CDR3aa: CASSLPGGVRGYTF
d_gene: TRBD1; abundance: .; v_gene: TRBV27; j_gene: TRBJ1-2; CDR3nt: TGTGCCAGCAGTTTCCAGGGGGACCTCCCTAACTATGGCTACACCTTC; CDR3aa: CASSFQGDLPNYGYTF
d_gene: .; abundance: .; v_gene: TRBV11-3; j_gene: TRBJ2-7; CDR3nt: TGTGCCAGCAGCTTAGACAGGGGTAGCGAGCAGTACTTC; CDR3aa: CASSLDRGSEQYF
d_gene: .; abundance: .; v_gene: TRBV5-1; j_gene: TRBJ2-2; CDR3nt: TGCGCCAGCAGCTTCTCCCCGTTGGCCCGGAACACCGGGGAGCTGTTTTTT; CDR3aa: CASSFSPLARNTGELFF
d_gene: TRBD2; abundance: .; v_gene: TRBV5-1; j_gene: TRBJ2-1; CDR3nt: TGCGCCAGCAGCGGCACCCTAGCGGGGCTTAATGAGCAGTTCTTC; CDR3aa: CASSGTLAGLNEQFF
d_gene: .; abundance: .; v_gene: TRBV6-4; j_gene: TRBJ2-1; CDR3nt: TGTGCCAGCAGTGACTCGAAGCAGGTGCGGTTCTTC; CDR3aa: CASSDSKQVRFF
d_gene: TRBD1; abundance: .; v_gene: TRBV2; j_gene: TRBJ2-7; CDR3nt: TGTGCCGGAAGGACAGGGTCGTATCGGCACGAGCAGTACTTC; CDR3aa: CAGRTGSYRHEQYF
d_gene: TRBD2; abundance: .; v_gene: TRBV7-9; j_gene: TRBJ2-7; CDR3nt: TGTGCCAGCAGCATCCACGGGAGGCCGGACGAGCAGTACTTC; CDR3aa: CASSIHGRPDEQYF
d_gene: TRBD2; abundance: .; v_gene: TRBV2; j_gene: TRBJ2-5; CDR3nt: TGTGCCAGCGGGTGGGGCAAGCGGGAGTGGGGCCAAGAGACCCAGTACTTC; CDR3aa: CASGWGKREWGQETQYF
d_gene: TRBD2; abundance: .; v_gene: TRBV7-8; j_gene: TRBJ2-7; CDR3nt: TGTGCCAGCAGCTTTCTAGCGGGTGGGAGGGTCTACGAGCAGTACTTC; CDR3aa: CASSFLAGGRVYEQYF
d_gene: .; abundance: .; v_gene: TRBV5-4; j_gene: TRBJ2-7; CDR3nt: TGTGCCAGCAGCCATAATATCGGTTTCGAGCAGTACTTC; CDR3aa: CASSHNIGFEQYF
d_gene: TRBD2; abundance: .; v_gene: TRBV4-3; j_gene: TRBJ2-5; CDR3nt: TGCGCCAGCAGCCAAGATGGAAGGGGGATAAAGCGGGAGGGCCCCCAGTACTTC; CDR3aa: CASSQDGRGIKREGPQYF
d_gene: .; abundance: once; v_gene: TRBV19; j_gene: TRBJ2-1; CDR3nt: TGTGCCAGTAGGGGCGCCGGGATTGAGCAGTTCTTC; CDR3aa: CASRGAGIEQFF
d_gene: .; abundance: .; v_gene: TRBV27; j_gene: TRBJ2-7; CDR3nt: TGTGCCAGCAGTTTAAAGAGCGGTAATTCCTACGAGCAGTACTTC; CDR3aa: CASSLKSGNSYEQYF
d_gene: TRBD2; abundance: .; v_gene: TRBV7-6; j_gene: TRBJ2-1; CDR3nt: TGTGCCAGCAGCTTAGGGACTAGTGGGAACAATGAGCAGTTCTTC; CDR3aa: CASSLGTSGNNEQFF
d_gene: .; abundance: .; v_gene: TRBV11-2; j_gene: TRBJ2-2; CDR3nt: TGTGCCAGCAGCTTAGCTTACTTCAACACCGGGGAGCTGTTTTTT; CDR3aa: CASSLAYFNTGELFF
d_gene: .; abundance: few; v_gene: TRBV19; j_gene: TRBJ2-2; CDR3nt: TGTGCCAGTAGTAAGCGCCCATGGGACTCCACCGGGGAGCTGTTTTTT; CDR3aa: CASSKRPWDSTGELFF
d_gene: TRBD2; abundance: .; v_gene: TRBV13; j_gene: TRBJ2-7; CDR3nt: TGTGCCAGCAGCTTAGATTCAGCTAGCGGGAATCCTGAGTACGAGCAGTACTTC; CDR3aa: CASSLDSASGNPEYEQYF
d_gene: .; abundance: .; v_gene: TRBV10-3; j_gene: TRBJ2-5; CDR3nt: TGTGCCATCAGTGAGAGGGACACGGGGGAGACCCAGTACTTC; CDR3aa: CAISERDTGETQYF
d_gene: TRBD1; abundance: .; v_gene: TRBV10-3; j_gene: TRBJ1-1; CDR3nt: TGTGCCATCGGGACAGGGATGAACACTGAAGCTTTCTTT; CDR3aa: CAIGTGMNTEAFF
d_gene: TRBD2; abundance: .; v_gene: TRBV29-1; j_gene: TRBJ2-1; CDR3nt: TGCAGCGCCCCGGGACTAGTGCGTAATGAGCAGTTCTTC; CDR3aa: CSAPGLVRNEQFF
d_gene: .; abundance: .; v_gene: TRBV11-2; j_gene: TRBJ2-7; CDR3nt: TGTGCCAGCAGCTCCGCCGCGTTGCACGAGCAGTACTTC; CDR3aa: CASSSAALHEQYF
d_gene: TRBD1; abundance: .; v_gene: TRBV27; j_gene: TRBJ2-1; CDR3nt: TGTGCCATCCGGGACCGGGACAGGGACAACAATGAGCAGTTCTTC; CDR3aa: CAIRDRDRDNNEQFF
d_gene: .; abundance: .; v_gene: TRBV7-2; j_gene: TRBJ1-1; CDR3nt: TGTGCCAGCAGCTTAGTGAAACAGGTTCCTTGGAACACTGAAGCTTTCTTT; CDR3aa: CASSLVKQVPWNTEAFF
d_gene: TRBD2; abundance: few; v_gene: TRBV7-7; j_gene: TRBJ2-3; CDR3nt: TGTGCTAGCAGCTCGGGAGGGCTCGGCACAGATACGCAGTATTTT; CDR3aa: CASSSGGLGTDTQYF
d_gene: .; abundance: .; v_gene: TRBV5-4; j_gene: TRBJ2-1; CDR3nt: TGCGCCATTTGCCCCCTTGTGGGCAGCGGAAACAATGAGCAGTTCTTC; CDR3aa: CAICPLVGSGNNEQFF
d_gene: .; abundance: .; v_gene: TRBV10-2; j_gene: TRBJ1-2; CDR3nt: TGCGCCAGCAGTGAGTGGGGCGTAGGCTACACCTTC; CDR3aa: CASSEWGVGYTF
d_gene: TRBD2; abundance: once; v_gene: TRBV5-1; j_gene: TRBJ2-2; CDR3nt: TGCGCCAGCAGCTTGGCGTGTGGGACTAGAGGCACCGGGGAGCTGTTTTTT; CDR3aa: CASSLACGTRGTGELFF
d_gene: TRBD1; abundance: .; v_gene: TRBV7-2; j_gene: TRBJ1-2; CDR3nt: TGTGCCAGCAGCACACCGACAGGGTCCAGGGGTGGCTACACCTTC; CDR3aa: CASSTPTGSRGGYTF
d_gene: .; abundance: .; v_gene: TRBV25-1; j_gene: TRBJ2-7; CDR3nt: TGTGCCAGCAGTGACACGGGGAGCTCCTACGAGCAGTACTTC; CDR3aa: CASSDTGSSYEQYF
d_gene: TRBD2; abundance: .; v_gene: TRBV9; j_gene: TRBJ2-3; CDR3nt: TGTGCCAGCAGCCCAGGGGGACTAGCGGGAGGGCGGTCGAGCACAGATACGCAGTATTTT; CDR3aa: CASSPGGLAGGRSSTDTQYF
d_gene: TRBD2; abundance: .; v_gene: TRBV27; j_gene: TRBJ2-7; CDR3nt: TGTGCCAGCAGTCCCAATCCGGGACTAGCGGGAGGGTACGAGCAGTACTTC; CDR3aa: CASSPNPGLAGGYEQYF
d_gene: TRBD1; abundance: .; v_gene: TRBV27; j_gene: TRBJ1-1; CDR3nt: TGTGCCAGCAGTCCGCGAACAGGGGGTGGCACTGAAGCTTTCTTT; CDR3aa: CASSPRTGGGTEAFF